These 7 T cell receptor beta chains came from one sample sequenced in a study of cytomegalovirus exposure and HLA in healthy donors. PCR involved 60 Vbeta and 13 Jbeta primers. Using immunoSEQ multiplex PCR, the repertoire was profiled, and TCRdb retains in-frame clones only, with some absent. The table has some 120,000 clones, 65% to 75% seen once. The sequencing sample was made of PBMCs. These receptors were obtained from a man aged 40-49 years in good health and CMV-seropositive.

This clone was counted a few times. V and J are TRBV10-2 and TRBJ2-5; D possibly corresponds to TRBD2 (5 bases). Trimming took off 8 bases at V and 4 bases at J, with 11 bases between the two ends. This CDR3 contains 12 residues. CDR1 and CDR2 from the germline V gene are WSHSY and SAAADI. The DNA of the CDR3 is TGCGCCAGCGGAGACCGGGGAGAGACCCAGTACTTC. Its translation: CASGDRGETQYF.

The rearrangement joins TRBV19 to TRBJ2-1; 10 bases are shared with TRBD2. CDR3 size: 18 residues. Germline V gene lookup returns CDR1 LNHDA and CDR2 SQIVND (reference sequence). Trimming cost V 5 bases and J 10 bases; bases outside gene matches: 20. CDR3 bases: TGTGCCAGTAGTCCATGGGGTAGGCTAGCGGGAGTGCTTTCGGAGCAGTTCTTC. Protein sequence: CASSPWGRLAGVLSEQFF. Full variable domain (outside the CDR3, taken from reference TRBV19 and TRBJ2-1): DGGITQSPKYLFRKEGQNVTLSCEQNLNHDAMYWYRQDPGQGLRLIYYSQIVNDFQKGDIAEGYSVSREKKESFPLTVTSAQKNPTAFYLCASSPWGRLAGVLSEQFFGPGTRLTVL.

The rearrangement joins TRBV28 to TRBJ1-2; the D is unclear. V shed 2 bases and J shed 8 bases, with 18 bases lying between them. CDR3 length: 15 amino acids. Germline V gene sequence: CDR1 MDHEN, CDR2 SYDVKM. CDR3 protein: CASSLGSREGGGYTF. The DNA for the CDR3 is TGTGCCAGCAGTTTAGGGTCCCGCGAGGGTGGAGGCTACACCTTC.

The chain uses TRBV6-5 and TRBJ1-5, with TRBD1 matching over 7 bases. V was clipped by 0 bases and J by 7 bases; unmatched bases: 3. The CDR3 length is 14 residues. CDR1 is MNHEY and CDR2 is SVGAGI in the germline V gene. CDR3 coding DNA: TGTGCCAGCAGTTACTCGGGCAGGGGGCAGCCCCAGCATTTT. Amino acids: CASSYSGRGQPQHF.

This clone was detected only a few times. This rearrangement joins TRBV27 to TRBJ1-2, with 7 bases aligning to TRBD1. This CDR3 comprises 17 residues. V was pared by 6 bases and J by 6 bases, with 19 bases of the junction left unmatched. Germline V lookup: CDR1 MNHEY, CDR2 SMNVEV (reference sequence). This CDR3 reads CASRPSRGQRGIHGYTF. The CDR3 bases are TGTGCCAGCAGGCCATCAAGGGGGCAGAGAGGCATCCATGGCTACACCTTC.

This clone was recorded a few times. This rearrangement joins TRBV6-1 to TRBJ1-2, with D hard to call. V lost 2 bases, J lost 5 bases, and 12 bases lay in between. Germline V CDR1 and CDR2: MNHNS, SASEGT. The CDR3 is 14 amino acids. The CDR3, as DNA: TGTGCCAGCAGTGAAAATGTTCAGTCTTATGGCTACACCTTC. Translating gives CASSENVQSYGYTF.

This clone was counted once. The chain uses TRBV6-1 and TRBJ1-4; 8 bases agree with TRBD1. Germline CDR1 and CDR2: MNHNS and SASEGT. This CDR3 is 14 amino acids long. Trimming at V came to 5 bases and at J to 8 bases, leaving 7 bases not matched to a gene. The DNA for the CDR3 is TGTGCCAGCAGTCCGACAGGGGAGGGCGAAAAACTGTTTTTT. It codes for CASSPTGEGEKLFF.